These 19 T cell receptor beta chains were all obtained from the same sample, sequenced in a study of tumor-infiltrating lymphocytes in oesophageal squamous cell carcinoma. TCRdb reprocessed the PCR reads with MiXCR, giving one entry per CDR3 protein. The sample shows approximately 22,000 distinct CDR3 sequences, approximately 34% of them seen only once. Material for sequencing was esophageal tumor tissue. All receptors derive from a female donor with esophageal squamous cell carcinoma.

This clonotype has at least ten counts. V is TRBV19 and J is TRBJ2-7, with 7 bases lining up with TRBD1. The junction had 3 bases not matched to a gene; V was cut back by 8 bases and J by 2 bases. There are 12 residues in the CDR3. CDR1 and CDR2 from the germline V gene are LNHDA and SQIVND (reference sequence). The DNA of the CDR3 is TGTGCCAGTGAAGACAGGGCCTACGAGCAGTACTTC. Residues: CASEDRAYEQYF.

This clonotype has ten or more counts. This chain connects TRBV6-1 to TRBJ2-7, with D uncertain. Trimming cost V 7 bases and J 0 bases, with 13 bases left between them. The CDR3 is made up of 14 amino acids. Germline CDR1 is MNHNS and CDR2 is SASEGT. CDR3: CASIPSKSSYEQYF. The CDR3 DNA sequence: TGTGCCAGCATCCCATCAAAAAGCTCCTACGAGCAGTACTTC.

This clonotype has at least ten counts. V and J are TRBV12-3 or TRBV12-4 and TRBJ2-3, with a possible D match to TRBD2 (6 bases). The CDR3 is made up of 16 amino acids. V lost 1 base, J lost 1 base, and 12 bases lay in between. For the CDR3, the DNA is TGTGCCAGCAGTTTAGTGGGGGAGGAGGGCACAGATACGCAGTATTTT. Protein sequence: CASSLVGEEGTDTQYF.

The chain links TRBV5-1 to TRBJ1-3; the D gene is possibly TRBD1 (5 bases). Trimming took off 3 bases at V and 0 bases at J, with 13 bases between the two ends. The germline V gene encodes CDR1 SGHRS and CDR2 YFSETQ. This CDR3 has 16 residues. CDR3 residues: CASSSGGAHSGNTIYF. The CDR3 DNA reads as TGCGCCAGCAGCTCCGGAGGGGCCCACTCTGGAAACACCATATATTTT. The whole variable domain, remainder taken from reference TRBV5-1 and TRBJ1-3, is KAGVTQTPRYLIKTRGQQVTLSCSPISGHRSVSWYQQTPGQGLQFLFEYFSETQRNKGNFPGRFSGRQFSNSRSEMNVSTLELGDSALYLCASSSGGAHSGNTIYFGEGSWLTVV.

On this clonotype itself: No conserved phenylalanine or tryptophan is present at the end of the CDR3, so a read error is the likely explanation. The DNA is omitted, as the CDR3 cannot be located on it reliably, and the CDR3 follows TCRdb's listing. This chain connects TRBV18 to TRBJ2-5. Ends included, the CDR3 has 17 residues. Germline V gene sequence: CDR1 KGHSH, CDR2 LQKENI. CDR3 loop: CASSQEQLTNYGYTFGS.

This chain links TRBV7-2 with TRBJ2-3, with 13 positions matching TRBD2. Germline V lookup: CDR1 SGHTA, CDR2 FQGNSA. Germline trimming cut 5 bases from V and 5 bases from J; bases unmatched to any gene: 4. The CDR3 has 15 residues. The CDR3 spells CASSRTSGSRDTQYF. DNA of the CDR3: TGTGCCAGCAGCCGGACTAGCGGGAGTAGAGATACGCAGTATTTT.

This clonotype was found many times. CDR3 bases: TGTGCCAGCAGCTCAAGCGGAGCGAACACTGAAGCTTTCTTT. The encoded protein is CASSSSGANTEAFF. The rearrangement links TRBV4-2 to TRBJ1-1; D is unresolved. Trimming removed 5 bases at V and 1 base at J, with 11 bases between. CDR1 and CDR2 (germline): LGHNA, YNFKEQ. CDR3 length: 14 residues.

This clonotype turned up a few times. This chain uses TRBV10-3 with TRBJ2-7; the match to TRBD2 covers 11 bases. Germline CDR1 reads ENHRY; CDR2 reads SYGVKD. V was clipped by 6 bases and J by 5 bases; unmatched bases: 9. The CDR3 loop spans 15 amino acids. The CDR3 spells CAISPIAGGPDEQYF. The CDR3 bases are TGTGCCATCAGCCCTATAGCGGGAGGGCCGGACGAGCAGTACTTC.

On this clonotype itself: Its ends do not fully match the called genes, so a read error is possible. The CDR3 DNA reads TGTGCCAGCAGCTTACAGGTCACAGATACGCAGATTTTT. Protein product: CASSLQVTDTQIF. This rearrangement joins TRBV7-3 to TRBJ1-4; the D is unclear. Germline V gives CDR1 SGHTA, CDR2 FQGTGA. CDR3 length: 13 amino acids.

The chain employs TRBV7-2 and TRBJ2-7; TRBD2 agrees at 10 bases. This CDR3 is 15 amino acids long. V lost 5 bases and J lost 7; bases outside the gene matches: 11. The germline gives CDR1 SGHTA, CDR2 FQGNSA. The CDR3, as DNA: TGTGCCAGCAGCGTCACTAGCGGGGTTAACAATGAGCAGTACTTC. It yields the protein CASSVTSGVNNEQYF. Based on the CDR3 plus reference TRBV7-2 and TRBJ2-7, the full variable domain is GAGVSQSPSNKVTEKGKDVELRCDPISGHTALYWYRQSLGQGLEFLIYFQGNSAPDKSGLPSDRFSAERTGGSVSTLTIQRTQQEDSAVYLCASSVTSGVNNEQYFGPGTRLTVT.

This clonotype was observed at least ten times. The CDR3 coding sequence is TGTGCCAGTAGTATCAGCCGGGGATCGCATGAAAAACTGTTTTTT. Protein: CASSISRGSHEKLFF. The rearrangement links TRBV19 to TRBJ1-4; D remains unclear. V lost 3 bases and J 6 bases, leaving 14 bases between the germline ends. CDR1 is LNHDA, CDR2 SQIVND, per germline (reference sequence). The CDR3 length is 15 residues.

This clonotype was seen repeatedly, ten times or more. The gene calls are TRBV6-1 and TRBJ2-7; possibly TRBD2 for D (5 bases). Germline-derived CDR1 and CDR2 are MNHNS and SASEGT. The CDR3 is 14 residues long. The V and J ends lost 5 bases and 0 bases respectively, with 11 bases between them. In nucleotides, the CDR3 is TGTGCCAGCAGTTACGGGGTGAGCTCCTACGAGCAGTACTTC. Its protein is CASSYGVSSYEQYF.

The rearrangement joins TRBV6-5 to TRBJ2-7; D possibly corresponds to TRBD2 (6 bases). V lost 0 bases, J lost 1 base, and 16 bases lay in between. There are 17 residues in the CDR3. The V gene's germline CDR1 is MNHEY and CDR2 SVGAGI. The CDR3 nucleotides read TGTGCCAGCAGTTACTCGACTCGGGGCGGAGGGTCCTACGAGCAGTACTTC. This encodes CASSYSTRGGGSYEQYF.

J is TRBJ2-1 and V is TRBV7-3; D gene ambiguous. Trimming shortened V by 0 bases and J by 8 bases, and 11 bases separated the two germline ends. The CDR3 loop spans 14 amino acids. Germline CDR1 and CDR2: SGHTA and FQGTGA. This CDR3 is CASSLTLSIHEQFF. In DNA, the CDR3 is TGTGCCAGCAGCTTAACGTTATCCATCCATGAGCAGTTCTTC.

Only one count was recorded for this clonotype. Given the absence of the conserved phenylalanine or tryptophan at the CDR3 end, a read error is likely. The DNA is left out, because the CDR3 cannot be placed on it with certainty; the CDR3 is given as TCRdb lists it. The CDR3 spells CASSVAAERAVL. The rearrangement joins TRBV7-2 to TRBJ2-7. The CDR3 length equals 12 residues, ends included. Germline V CDR1 and CDR2: SGHTA, FQGNSA.

In its sample, this clonotype was seen many times. The V call is TRBV24-1, the J call TRBJ2-3, with D tentatively TRBD2 (5 bases). CDR3 size: 16 residues. The germline V gene has CDR1 KGHDR and CDR2 SFDVKD. V lost 0 bases and J 4 bases, leaving 13 bases between the germline ends. The CDR3 sequence: CATSDLSGSSPDTQYF. The CDR3 DNA sequence: TGTGCCACCAGTGATTTGTCGGGGAGCTCCCCAGATACGCAGTATTTT.

This clonotype was seen a few times. The rearrangement joins TRBV12-3 or TRBV12-4 to TRBJ1-2; no firm D call. V lost 1 base and J 8 bases, leaving 11 bases between the germline ends. The CDR3 loop spans 13 amino acids. The CDR3: CASSLDTGEGYTF. CDR3 bases: TGTGCCAGCAGTTTAGACACTGGGGAGGGCTACACCTTC.

This clonotype was seen many times. V gene TRBV6-1 combines with J gene TRBJ1-5, with 7 bases matching TRBD1. V shed 7 bases and J 4 bases; nucleotides not matched to a gene: 10. There are 15 residues in the CDR3. From germline, CDR1 is MNHNS and CDR2 SASEGT. The CDR3 is CASTLRGGKNQPQHF. The CDR3 DNA reads as TGTGCCAGCACCCTCAGGGGGGGGAAGAATCAGCCCCAGCATTTT.

V is TRBV6-5 and J is TRBJ2-5; D might be TRBD1 or TRBD2, each matching 6 bases. The J call may be incorrect, as the DNA end agrees better with TRBJ2-1. CDR1 is MNHEY, CDR2 SVGAGI, per germline. This CDR3 has 15 residues. CDR3 nucleotide sequence: TGTGCCAGCGGTAAAAGTTGGGGGGCTTCCGATGAGCAGTTCTTC. Its translation is CASGKSWGASDEQFF.